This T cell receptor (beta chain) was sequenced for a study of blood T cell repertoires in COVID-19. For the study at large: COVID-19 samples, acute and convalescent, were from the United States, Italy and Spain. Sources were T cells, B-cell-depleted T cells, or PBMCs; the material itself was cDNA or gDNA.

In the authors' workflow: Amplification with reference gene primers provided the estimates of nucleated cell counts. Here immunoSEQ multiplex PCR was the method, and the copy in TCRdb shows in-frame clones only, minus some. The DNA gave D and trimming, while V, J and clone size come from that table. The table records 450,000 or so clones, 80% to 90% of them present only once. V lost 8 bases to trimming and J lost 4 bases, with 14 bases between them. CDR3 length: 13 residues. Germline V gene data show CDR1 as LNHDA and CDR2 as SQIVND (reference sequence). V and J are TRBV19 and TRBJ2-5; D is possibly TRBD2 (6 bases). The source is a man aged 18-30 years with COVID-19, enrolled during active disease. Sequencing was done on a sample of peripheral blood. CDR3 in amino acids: CASRGAGPETQYF. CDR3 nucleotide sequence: TGTGCCAGTCGGGGCGCGGGACCAGAGACCCAGTACTTC.